This T cell receptor (beta chain) was sequenced during a study of blood T cell repertoires in COVID-19. Study background: PBMCs, B-cell-depleted T cells, or T cells were the source of the cDNA or gDNA that made up the material.

TCRdb's copy holds only in-frame clones and misses some; the assay was immunoSEQ multiplex PCR. The sample lists approximately 120,000 clones, 88% occurring once. This CDR3 has 13 residues. Germline assignment: CDR1 MDHEN and CDR2 SYDVKM. V was clipped by 3 bases and J by 9 bases; unmatched bases: 3. The J gene is TRBJ2-1, the V gene TRBV28; 9 nucleotides line up with TRBD2. This clonotype originated in a human donor in a cohort sampled during active COVID-19. The material sequenced was peripheral blood. CDR3 nucleotide sequence: TGTGCCAGCAGTTTGGGACTAGCTAGTGAGCAGTTCTTC. It yields the protein CASSLGLASEQFF.